The clone carrying this TCR beta chain showed up just a few times. Data came from immunoSEQ multiplex PCR; TCRdb stores just in-frame clones and leaves some out. The sample records approximately 150,000 clones, 80% being singletons. The V end lost 3 bases, the J end lost 3 bases, and 11 bases lay between the germline ends. The CDR3 contains 14 residues. Germline V CDR1 and CDR2: SGHTA, FQGNSA. The sample belongs to a study of blood T cell repertoires in COVID-19. The material sequenced was peripheral blood. The TCR was taken from a woman in her fifties or sixties with acute or convalescent COVID-19. The chain links TRBV7-2 to TRBJ1-2; the D is unclear. DNA of the CDR3: TGTGCCAGCAGCTTCAGTGTTCGGGACTATGGCTACACCTTC. Translated, it gives CASSFSVRDYGYTF.